This T cell receptor beta chain was captured by sequencing in a study of T cells in Graves' hyperthyroidism and ophthalmopathy (dated 2019 in TCRdb). Turning to the overall study: Peripheral blood was sampled at the time of initial diagnosis, prior to any treatment. Prospective prediction of ophthalmopathy was tested in an independent validation cohort of approximately 19 hyperthyroidism patients and around 16 patients who later progressed to ophthalmopathy. In more than 5 Graves' hyperthyroidism patients, the study also compared T-cell repertoires from thyroid tissue with T-cell repertoires from blood. The 95 to 100 discovery patients were randomly split 7:3 into training and test sets. The paper describes TCR Vbeta CDR3 sequencing of 135 peripheral blood samples, made up of around 41 ophthalmopathy patients, around 78 hyperthyroidism patients and roughly 17 progressor patients. TCR V-J signatures able to tell the groups apart were searched for in a discovery cohort of about a hundred patients, of whom under 45 had Graves' ophthalmopathy and around 57 had stable Graves' hyperthyroidism. After blood sampling, hyperthyroidism patients were treated with methimazole at a starting dose of 30 mg daily, and ophthalmopathy patients were treated with high-dose intravenous methylprednisolone.

In the ophthalmopathy patients, disease was moderately to severely active, with a Clinical Activity Score of 3 or more, a NOSPECS grade of 4 or more, and a duration of less than 3 months. Exclusion was applied to patients with uncontrolled infections, other autoimmune diseases, pregnancy or lactation. Diagnoses were established on the basis of clinical symptoms, serum thyroxine and TRAb, thyroid ultrasound, and orbital computed tomography. Ficoll-Paque density gradient centrifugation was used to isolate PBMCs from about 9.4 ml of fresh peripheral blood. Total RNA was extracted using Trizol reagent, and RNA quality was assessed on an Agilent 2100 Bioanalyzer. Based on the germline V gene, the CDR1 and CDR2 sequences are SGHTA and FQGNSA. The CDR3 goes from the cysteine to the phenylalanine over 18 residues. Only the CDR3 region is kept as DNA, spanning 54 bases read in frame from base 1. V is pared back by 4 bases and J by 1 base, with 21 bases lying between the germline termini.

TCR beta CDR3 regions were amplified from RNA transcripts. A first-round RT-PCR of the TCR CDR3 used the HTBI primer set with the Qiagen OneStep RT-PCR kit. A second multiplex PCR round built the libraries, followed by size selection and purification. The libraries were sequenced on an Illumina HiSeq2000 using paired-end 100 bp reads. Per the source publication's procedure: SOAPnuke was used to process the raw data, throwing out any read that contained adapters or uncalled bases, had a mean Phred below 15, or lacked an exact constant-primer or identifier match. High-quality paired reads were merged with COPE v1.2.5, and unique nucleotide sequences were defined as clonotypes. MiTCR v1.1 was used to align the clonotypes against IMGT TRBV, TRBD and TRBJ reference segments. The analysis was restricted to V-J combinations with a frequency above 0.0001, which together covered 99.2% of the repertoires. A TCS score was defined as the ratio of F50 (clonal expansion) to E x V (chaos), with BLOSUM62-based TCRdist applied between CDR3 peptides within each V-J. Welch's t-statistics and random forest reduced 500 to 550 V-J features to some 14, which were used in a naive Bayes classifier (R e1071). The similarity between thyroid and blood repertoires was quantified using the Morisita-Horn index. The public reads were reprocessed in TCRdb via fastp at Q25 and MiXCR, keeping in-frame beta chains. Each CDR3 protein gets just one entry, which takes the most common genes and DNA from the rows behind it. The V and J calls were determined by TCRdb, not by the authors. Present in this sample are more than 500,000 distinct CDR3 sequences, roughly 14% of which were seen just once. The ten biggest clones cover 3.5% to 4.5% of the sample.

This clonotype was picked up many times. No antigen is known for it. No much larger clone exists at a distance of one base, and base qualities are not known. Study-wide findings and limitations: No statistical method was used to set the sample size in advance, and investigators knew the group allocation. In validation, the model predicted progression to ophthalmopathy a median of 6.5 months before onset, with 70% to 71% sensitivity and nearly 75% specificity. Most expanded thyroid clonotypes (frequency above 0.001) were also found in blood, which suggests that blood repertoires may mirror thyroid immune responses. A 13 V-J signature model separated ophthalmopathy from stable hyperthyroidism, with around 90% sensitivity and 81.08% specificity in cross-validation and 80%/75% in testing.

The clonotype was recovered from a woman aged 40 to 55 with Graves' ophthalmopathy. The chain is made from TRBV7-2 and TRBJ2-3; 6 matching bases give a weak D call of TRBD2. The source material was blood. The CDR3 amino acid sequence is: CASSSSASGHPRTDTQYF. The DNA sequence reads TGTGCCAGCAGCTCAAGCGCCAGCGGGCACCCCCGCACAGATACGCAGTATTTT.